This T cell receptor (beta chain) emerged from a study of Tregs in tolerant kidney transplant recipients. The J segment lost 3 bases and the V segment lost 1 base, leaving 7 bases of the junction unmatched. CDR3 size: 17 residues. CDR1 and CDR2 from the germline V gene are LNHDA and SQIVND (reference sequence). Related graft donors supplied nonmyeloablative bone marrow transplants, and mixed chimerism was transient. Here immunoSEQ multiplex PCR was the method, and the copy in TCRdb shows in-frame clones only, minus some. Of some 56,000 clones listed, over 80% were seen once; the top ten hold 15%. This receptor was taken from a human patient who received a combined kidney and bone marrow transplant. Part of the T cell pool may stem from the graft donor. This material consisted of CD8+ T cells from blood (PBMCs), taken 24 months after the transplant. This sequence joins TRBV19 and TRBJ2-1; 9 nucleotides line up with TRBD2. Here the CDR3 DNA reads TGTGCCAGTAGTATAGTGGGCCTAGCGGGAAACTACAATGAGCAGTTCTTC. Translation: CASSIVGLAGNYNEQFF.